Listed below are T cell receptor beta chains from one sample, sequenced in a study of blood T cell repertoires in COVID-19. TCRdb's copy holds only in-frame clones and misses some; the assay was immunoSEQ multiplex PCR. The sample yields roughly 240,000 clones, 65% to 90% seen once. The sample comprised peripheral blood. All receptors come from a middle-aged man with COVID-19, enrolled during active disease. Each CDR3 is given with its conserved first and last residue. The order of the fields is clone size, D gene, V gene, J gene, CDR3 protein, CDR3 DNA. D genes are given only for firm matches. The size entry is marked missing in some rows and otherwise reads once, few, many or a size class.

.,.,TRBV3-1/TRBV3-2,TRBJ2-7,CASSQGHRDYEQYF,TGTGCCAGCAGCCAAGGTCACAGAGACTACGAGCAGTACTTC
.,.,TRBV2,TRBJ2-7,CASRYGQNTYEQYF,TGTGCCAGCAGATACGGACAGAATACCTACGAGCAGTACTTC
.,.,TRBV4-1,TRBJ1-1,CASSRLGLMNTEAFF,TGCGCCAGCAGCCGGCTAGGACTGATGAACACTGAAGCTTTCTTT
.,TRBD1,TRBV5-6,TRBJ1-1,CASSWTGGQGAEAFF,TGTGCCAGCAGCTGGACAGGGGGTCAAGGTGCTGAAGCTTTCTTT
few,.,TRBV5-4,TRBJ1-6,CASSLVGQHNSPLHF,TGTGCCAGCAGCTTGGTTGGACAGCATAATTCACCCCTCCACTTT
.,.,TRBV5-1,TRBJ2-7,CASSSSQGGYEQYF,TGCGCCAGCAGTTCCTCCCAGGGGGGATACGAGCAGTACTTC
once,TRBD1,TRBV7-8,TRBJ1-1,CASSFRQGNTEAFF,TGTGCCAGCAGCTTCCGACAGGGGAACACTGAAGCTTTCTTT
.,.,TRBV5-1,TRBJ2-3,CASSLVWRASTDTQYF,TGCGCCAGCAGCTTGGTTTGGCGGGCCAGCACAGATACGCAGTATTTT
.,TRBD1,TRBV2,TRBJ2-7,CASSRFRQGAYEQYF,TGTGCCAGCAGTAGGTTCCGGCAGGGGGCCTACGAGCAGTACTTC
.,.,TRBV5-8,TRBJ2-3,CASNQGDFPDTQYF,TGTGCCAGCAACCAGGGTGATTTTCCAGATACGCAGTATTTT
once,TRBD1,TRBV7-6,TRBJ1-2,CASSWGQTLVYGYTF,TGTGCCAGCAGCTGGGGACAGACTCTTGTCTATGGCTACACCTTC
.,TRBD2,TRBV19,TRBJ2-1,CASSVLAGGNNEQFF,TGTGCCAGTAGTGTGCTAGCGGGGGGTAACAATGAGCAGTTCTTC